Listed below are T cell receptor beta chains from one sample, sequenced in a study of T cells in Graves' hyperthyroidism and ophthalmopathy. A single record per CDR3 protein comes from TCRdb applying MiXCR to the multiplex PCR reads. The profile shows about 740,000 distinct CDR3 sequences, less than 15% of them singletons. The sample consisted of blood. Receptor source: a woman in her late teens or twenties with Graves' hyperthyroidism. Both conserved end residues are part of each CDR3. D genes are given only for firm matches. Clone sizes are given selectively: once, few, many, or a class where the clone is expanded.

D gene,V gene,clone size,J gene,CDR3 DNA,CDR3 protein
NA,TRBV6-1,few,TRBJ1-1,TGTGCCAGCTGCAGGGGTTCCTACACTGAAGCTTTCTTT,CASCRGSYTEAFF
TRBD1,TRBV20-1,few,TRBJ1-6,TGCAGTGCGGTAGACAGGGGGCGGGTCGGTTCACCCCTCCACTTT,CSAVDRGRVGSPLHF
NA,TRBV28,NA,TRBJ2-1,TGTGCCAGCAGTTATCTGTCCCTTGGGGCCTACAATGAGCAGTTCTTC,CASSYLSLGAYNEQFF
NA,TRBV6-2/TRBV6-3,few,TRBJ1-2,TGTGCCAGCAGTTACCTCGGGAAGGGCTACACCTTC,CASSYLGKGYTF
NA,TRBV29-1,NA,TRBJ2-2,TGCAGCGTTGATGATCGGAACACCGGGGAGCTGTTTTTT,CSVDDRNTGELFF
NA,TRBV2,many,TRBJ2-4,TGTGCCAGCAGTGGGTTAGCCAAAAACATTCAGTACTTC,CASSGLAKNIQYF
TRBD1,TRBV6-1,many,TRBJ1-1,TGTGCCAGCATGAGGGACAGTTTTAACACTGAAGCTTTCTTT,CASMRDSFNTEAFF
NA,TRBV28,few,TRBJ1-5,TGTGCCAGCAGTTTCATGGAGCAGAGTCAGCATTTT,CASSFMEQSQHF
TRBD1,TRBV30,NA,TRBJ2-5,TGTGCCTGGAAGGGACAGCCAAAGCAAGAGACCCAGTACTTC,CAWKGQPKQETQYF
TRBD2,TRBV28,many,TRBJ2-7,TGTGCCAGCAGGCATAGGGGACTAGCAATGTACGAGCAGTACTTC,CASRHRGLAMYEQYF
NA,TRBV28,many,TRBJ2-7,TGTGCCAGCAGTCCAGGGGTCTCCCCTGGCTACGAGCAGTACTTC,CASSPGVSPGYEQYF
NA,TRBV7-2,many,TRBJ2-7,TGTGCCAGCAGCTTAGTCAGAAGTTCCTACGAGCAGTACTTC,CASSLVRSSYEQYF
NA,TRBV7-2,NA,TRBJ1-5,TGTGCCAGCAGCTTAGCCAGGTACCAGCCCCAGCATTTT,CASSLARYQPQHF
NA,TRBV20-1,NA,TRBJ2-1,TGCAGTGCTAGGTTCCCAAACTACAATGAGCAGTTCTTC,CSARFPNYNEQFF
NA,TRBV15,many,TRBJ2-1,TGTGCCACCAGCAGAGATGGGATTAGCGGCGCCTACAATGAGCAGTTCTTC,CATSRDGISGAYNEQFF
TRBD2,TRBV11-2,NA,TRBJ2-5,TGTGCCAGCAGTCCCGCCCGGCTAGCGGTCGGAGAGACCCAGTACTTC,CASSPARLAVGETQYF
TRBD2,TRBV30,many,TRBJ2-4,TGTGCCTGGAACACCGGGACTAGCGGAATAGCCAAAAACATTCAGTACTTC,CAWNTGTSGIAKNIQYF
TRBD2,TRBV20-1,many,TRBJ2-3,TGCAGTGCTAGCGGCGCTAGCGGGGCCCCTAGCACAGATACGCAGTATTTT,CSASGASGAPSTDTQYF
NA,TRBV2,few,TRBJ1-4,TGTGCCAGCAGGGCGGGACGAGTCGACGAAAAACTGTTTTTT,CASRAGRVDEKLFF
NA,TRBV5-5,many,TRBJ2-1,TGTGCCAGCAGCTGGCAGATTGAGCAGTTCTTC,CASSWQIEQFF
NA,TRBV6-1,NA,TRBJ2-3,TGTGCCAGCAGTAGTTCACTCGACCGGGTCACAGATACGCAGTATTTT,CASSSSLDRVTDTQYF
TRBD2,TRBV11-2,few,TRBJ2-1,TGTGCCAGCAGACCTACTGCCGGGACTAGAGATGAGCAGTTCTTC,CASRPTAGTRDEQFF
NA,TRBV12-3/TRBV12-4,few,TRBJ2-7,TGTGCCAGCAGTCCTCGACAGCCGGGCCGGCAGTACTTC,CASSPRQPGRQYF